This T cell receptor beta chain is drawn from a study of CD8 T cells in ankylosing spondylitis. Overall study findings and caveats: It was reported that disease-linked clones were significantly enriched in matched ankylosing spondylitis synovial fluid.

MiXCR, applied by TCRdb to the 5' RACE reads, yields one record per CDR3 protein. This sample has around 100,000 distinct CDR3 sequences; around 24% occur once, and the top ten carry about 12%. V was clipped by 7 bases and J by 5 bases, with 21 bases between them. From germline, CDR1 is ENHRY and CDR2 SYGVKD. This CDR3 contains 15 residues. A few counts support this clonotype. Its antigen is not identified. The chain couples TRBV10-3 to TRBJ2-7, with D possibly being TRBD1 (7 bases). The origin of this receptor is a male donor with ankylosing spondylitis. The specimen sequenced was synovial fluid, either unsorted or a sorted T cell fraction (not recorded which). The CDR3, as DNA: TGTGCCATCAACCCTCAGGGGGGATCGGGCCACGAGCAGTACTTC. Its translation is CAINPQGGSGHEQYF.